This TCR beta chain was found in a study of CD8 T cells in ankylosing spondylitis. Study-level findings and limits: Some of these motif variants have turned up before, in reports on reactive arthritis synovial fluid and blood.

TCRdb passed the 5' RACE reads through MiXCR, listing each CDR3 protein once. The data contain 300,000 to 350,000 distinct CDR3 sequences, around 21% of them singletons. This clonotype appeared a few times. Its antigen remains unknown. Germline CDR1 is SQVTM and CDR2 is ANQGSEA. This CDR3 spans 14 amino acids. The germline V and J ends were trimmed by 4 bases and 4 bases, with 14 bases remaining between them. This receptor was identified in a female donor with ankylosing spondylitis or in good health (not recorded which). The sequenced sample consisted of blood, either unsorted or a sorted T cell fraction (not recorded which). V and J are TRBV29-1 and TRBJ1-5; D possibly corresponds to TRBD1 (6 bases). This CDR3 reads CSVVWQGRNQPQHF. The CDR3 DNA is TGCAGCGTTGTCTGGCAGGGGAGGAATCAGCCCCAGCATTTT.